These 17 T cell receptor beta chains came from one sample sequenced in a study of siplizumab effects on memory and regulatory T cells. Assay used: immunoSEQ multiplex PCR; TCRdb lists only in-frame clones, some missing. This table has some 100,000 clones, approximately 90% appearing once. The sample taken for sequencing was Tregs sorted from blood. These receptors all stem from a human donor in good health.

The V call is TRBV6-5, the J call TRBJ1-2; no firm D call. This CDR3 is built from 13 residues. Per germline, CDR1 MNHEY and CDR2 SVGAGI. Trimming removed 5 bases from V and 2 bases from J, with 9 bases in between. This CDR3 is CASSPTINYGYTF. DNA for the CDR3: TGTGCCAGCAGTCCGACAATAAACTATGGCTACACCTTC.

This clone was found many times. The rearrangement links TRBV10-3 to TRBJ1-2; TRBD1 aligns across 9 bases. The CDR3 has 14 amino acids. Looked up from germline, CDR1 is ENHRY and CDR2 is SYGVKD. V dropped 6 bases and J dropped 3; count of bases not matched to a gene: 5. The CDR3 sequence: CAIRGRQGDYGYTF. The CDR3 bases are TGTGCCATCAGGGGGAGACAGGGGGACTATGGCTACACCTTC.

The gene calls are TRBV11-2 and TRBJ2-5; 13 nucleotides match TRBD2. Germline loops: CDR1 SGHAT, CDR2 FQNNGV. The junction had 7 bases not matched to a gene; V was cut back by 5 bases and J by 7 bases. The CDR3 is 15 amino acids. This CDR3 is CASSPTSGGPGTQYF. The DNA of the CDR3 is TGTGCCAGCAGCCCGACTAGCGGGGGGCCCGGGACCCAGTACTTC.

This clone was recorded only once. V is TRBV10-3 and J is TRBJ1-1; D remains unclear. Germline V gives CDR1 ENHRY, CDR2 SYGVKD. Trimming removed 4 bases from V and 5 bases from J, with 17 bases in between. The CDR3 runs to 15 residues. The CDR3 loop is CAISGLSGPGTEAFF. The CDR3 coding sequence is TGTGCCATCAGTGGGCTATCCGGGCCTGGAACTGAAGCTTTCTTT.

In this sample, this clone turned up once. This chain uses TRBV2 with TRBJ2-5, with TRBD1 identical over 7 bases. Gene TRBJ2-7 matches the end of the DNA better, so the J call may be wrong. The CDR3 has 13 residues. The germline V gene encodes CDR1 SNHLY and CDR2 FYNNEI. CDR3 nucleotide sequence: TGTGCCAGCACGGGACAGATCGCCTACGAGCAGTACTTC. Its translation: CASTGQIAYEQYF.

The J gene is TRBJ2-7, the V gene TRBV5-1; D is perhaps TRBD1 (6 bases). Germline CDR1 reads SGHRS; CDR2 reads YFSETQ. The CDR3 loop spans 15 amino acids. V lost 2 bases and J lost 2, with 14 bases in between. This CDR3 is CASSLEQGFTYEQYF. The CDR3 DNA sequence: TGCGCCAGCAGCTTAGAACAGGGCTTTACCTACGAGCAGTACTTC.

The V and J genes are TRBV23-1 and TRBJ2-3; D is unclear. TRBV23-1 is sorted into the ORF group, with uncertain function. Trimming removed 3 bases from V and 2 bases from J, with 12 bases in between. The CDR3 runs to 15 residues. As DNA, the CDR3 is TGCGCCAGCAGTCACGGCCAGGTCAACACAGATACGCAGTATTTT. Its translation is CASSHGQVNTDTQYF.

The chain couples TRBV15 to TRBJ2-2; 7 bases match TRBD2. CDR1 is LNHNV, CDR2 YYDKDF, per germline (reference sequence). The length of the CDR3 is 13 residues. V lost 9 bases and J lost 7; bases outside the gene matches: 8. The chain's CDR3 is CATPGLRGGELFF. The CDR3 region has the DNA TGTGCCACGCCGGGACTACGCGGCGGGGAGCTGTTTTTT. Full variable domain (remainder filled in from reference TRBV15 and TRBJ2-2): DAMVIQNPRYQVTQFGKPVTLSCSQTLNHNVMYWYQQKSSQAPKLLFHYYDKDFNNEADTPDNFQSRRPNTSFCFLDIRSPGLGDTAMYLCATPGLRGGELFFGEGSRLTVL.

This chain uses TRBV11-1 with TRBJ2-7; TRBD2 is a possible D gene (6 bases). This CDR3 region has 14 residues. Trimming removed 5 bases from V and 3 bases from J, with 14 bases in between. Looked up from germline, CDR1 is SGHAT and CDR2 is FQDESV (reference sequence). The CDR3 loop is CASSRDLLFYEQYF. The CDR3 nucleotides are TGTGCCAGCAGCCGGGACTTATTATTCTACGAGCAGTACTTC.

The genes are TRBV14 and TRBJ1-1, with a tentative D call TRBD1 (6 bases). The germline gives CDR1 SGHDN, CDR2 FVKESK. CDR3 length: 17 amino acids. V was pared by 4 bases and J by 3 bases, with 21 bases between. The CDR3 loop reads CASSRRFTGHGDTEAFF. The CDR3 DNA sequence: TGTGCCAGCAGCCGAAGATTTACGGGACACGGGGACACTGAAGCTTTCTTT.

With regard to this clone: A single base separates this from a much larger clone, so it may be a read error. This chain links TRBV6-1 with TRBJ2-2, with 9 nucleotides matching TRBD2. This CDR3 has 15 amino acids. In germline, CDR1 is MNHNS, CDR2 SASEGT. The junction had 5 bases not matched to a gene; V was cut back by 6 bases and J by 3 bases. The CDR3 bases are TGTGCCAGCAGGGTGACTAGCGGAGACACCGGGGAGCTGTTTTTT. It is translated as CASRVTSGDTGELFF.

V gene TRBV7-2 combines with J gene TRBJ2-7; D is tentatively TRBD1 or TRBD2 (5 bases each). The V end lost 1 base, the J end lost 6 bases, and 10 bases lay between the germline ends. The CDR3 extends over 13 amino acids. In germline, CDR1 is SGHTA, CDR2 FQGNSA. CDR3 coding DNA: TGTGCCAGCAGCTTAGATTGGGACGGCGAGCAGTACTTC. Translation gives CASSLDWDGEQYF.

This clone occurred once. This sequence joins TRBV19 and TRBJ2-5, with D possibly being TRBD1 (6 bases). The germline CDR1 and CDR2 sequences are LNHDA and SQIVND (reference sequence). The CDR3 totals 15 residues. Trimming shortened V by 4 bases and J by 4 bases, and 16 bases separated the two germline ends. The CDR3 region has the DNA TGTGCCAGTAGTACAGGGAAGGGGGTAAGAGAGACCCAGTACTTC. Encoded protein: CASSTGKGVRETQYF.

This chain joins TRBV18 and TRBJ1-2; tentatively, D is TRBD1 (5 bases). Germline loops: CDR1 KGHSH, CDR2 LQKENI. Between the trimmed V and J ends, which lost 2 bases and 8 bases, there was a span of 18 bases. The CDR3 spans 15 residues. CDR3 region: CASSPVVRGAGGYTF. CDR3 coding DNA: TGTGCCAGCTCACCAGTAGTCCGGGGCGCAGGGGGCTACACCTTC.

V is TRBV19 and J is TRBJ2-5; D not certain. Trimming pared 1 base from V and 7 bases from J, leaving 10 bases between. Germline lookup yields CDR1 LNHDA and CDR2 SQIVND (reference sequence). The CDR3 runs to 13 residues. The CDR3 coding sequence is TGTGCCAGTAGTATAGGGACCGTGGGGACCCAGTACTTC. Protein: CASSIGTVGTQYF. The full variable domain, completed using reference TRBV19 and TRBJ2-5, is DGGITQSPKYLFRKEGQNVTLSCEQNLNHDAMYWYRQDPGQGLRLIYYSQIVNDFQKGDIAEGYSVSREKKESFPLTVTSAQKNPTAFYLCASSIGTVGTQYFGPGTRLLVL.

The genes are TRBV9 and TRBJ1-3; no clear D gene. Germline V gene data show CDR1 as SGDLS and CDR2 as YYNGEE. This CDR3 comprises 12 residues. V lost 4 bases, J lost 11 bases, and 13 bases lay in between. CDR3 in amino acids: CASSPRGSPIYF. In DNA form, the CDR3 reads TGTGCCAGCAGCCCGCGTGGTAGTCCCATATATTTT.

This sequence joins TRBV7-9 and TRBJ1-1; 12 bases are a match to TRBD1. The CDR3 has 15 amino acids. V dropped 5 bases and J dropped 3; count of bases not matched to a gene: 4. The germline V gene has CDR1 SEHNR and CDR2 FQNEAQ (reference sequence). CDR3 nucleotides: TGTGCCAGCAGCGAAAGGGACAGGGGGCACACTGAAGCTTTCTTT. It encodes CASSERDRGHTEAFF.